This T cell receptor beta chain was profiled in a study of cytomegalovirus exposure and HLA in healthy donors. Overall study results and limits: Excluded: some indistinguishable V segments such as TRBV6-2 and TRBV6-3. CMV serostatus alone was available as immune exposure information. The dataset shows that most TCR sequences were rare, while some public TCRs occurred in many donors.

This clone was recorded once. Its antigen remains unknown. Amplification used 60 Vbeta primers and 13 Jbeta primers. Clones were read by immunoSEQ multiplex PCR, and TCRdb kept only the in-frame ones, dropping some. Of fewer than 200,000 clones listed, roughly 90% are singletons. The CDR3 totals 18 residues. From germline, CDR1 is LNHNV and CDR2 YYDKDF (reference sequence). V was clipped by 3 bases and J by 2 bases, with 22 bases between them. Sequencing input: PBMCs. V is TRBV15 and J is TRBJ2-5; possibly TRBD1 for D (6 bases). This TCR was recovered from a boy between 2 and 15 years old in good health and CMV-seronegative. CDR3 in amino acids: CATSSTWVQGPPQETQYF. CDR3 nucleotides: TGTGCCACCAGCAGTACGTGGGTGCAGGGGCCCCCTCAAGAGACCCAGTACTTC.